Here is one T cell receptor (beta chain) with its context. This sample stems from a study of blood T cell repertoires in COVID-19. Study background: Specimens from acute and convalescent COVID-19 originated in the United States, Italy and Spain. The analysed material was cDNA or gDNA that came from T cells, B-cell-depleted T cells, or PBMCs.

Generated by immunoSEQ multiplex PCR, the TCRdb table keeps only in-frame clones and is missing some. The sample consists of over 120,000 clones, over 80% of them appearing once. The CDR3 extends over 13 amino acids. The V gene's germline CDR1 is MNHEY and CDR2 SMNVEV (reference sequence). Trimming pared 7 bases from V and 4 bases from J, leaving 13 bases between. The specimen was peripheral blood. The receptor comes from a woman between 50 and 59 years old with acute or convalescent COVID-19. The chain links TRBV27 to TRBJ1-1; unclear D gene. The CDR3 here is CASNDLPGTEAFF. The CDR3 DNA reads as TGTGCCAGCAACGATTTGCCGGGCACTGAAGCTTTCTTT.